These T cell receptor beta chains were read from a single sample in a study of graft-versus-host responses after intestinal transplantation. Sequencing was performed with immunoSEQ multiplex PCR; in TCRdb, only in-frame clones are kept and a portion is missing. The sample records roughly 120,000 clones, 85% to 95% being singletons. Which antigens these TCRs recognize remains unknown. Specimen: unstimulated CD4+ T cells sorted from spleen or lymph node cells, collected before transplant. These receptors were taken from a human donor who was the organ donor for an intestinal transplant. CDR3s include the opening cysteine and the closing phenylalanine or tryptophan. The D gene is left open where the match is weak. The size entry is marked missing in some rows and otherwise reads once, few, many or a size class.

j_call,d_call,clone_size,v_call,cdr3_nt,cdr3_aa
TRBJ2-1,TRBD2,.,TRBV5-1,TGCGCCAGCAGCTTGGCGCCTAGCGGGAGCTCCTACAATGAGCAGTTCTTC,CASSLAPSGSSYNEQFF
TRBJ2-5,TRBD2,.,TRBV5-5,TGTGCCAGCAGCTTGGCTAGCGGGGCTCAAGAGACCCAGTACTTC,CASSLASGAQETQYF
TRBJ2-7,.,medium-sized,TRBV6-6,TGTGCCAGCAGCCTCCTCGGGCAGGGACTTTCCTACGAGCAGTACTTC,CASSLLGQGLSYEQYF
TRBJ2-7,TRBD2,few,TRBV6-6,TGTGCCAGCAGTAGGTCGGGAGGCACCTACGAGCAGTACTTC,CASSRSGGTYEQYF
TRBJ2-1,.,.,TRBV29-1,TGCAGCTCGAGCCCCTCAGGGGGGGACGAGCAGTTCTTC,CSSSPSGGDEQFF
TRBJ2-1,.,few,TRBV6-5,TGTGCCAGCAGTTACTCGAACAGGGCGTACAATGAGCAGTTCTTC,CASSYSNRAYNEQFF
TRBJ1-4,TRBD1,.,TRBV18,TGTGCCAGCTCACCCTGGGACAGTTTTAATGAAAAACTGTTTTTT,CASSPWDSFNEKLFF
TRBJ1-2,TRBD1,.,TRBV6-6,TGTGCCAGCAGTTCTTGGGACAGGGCCTATGGCTACACCTTC,CASSSWDRAYGYTF
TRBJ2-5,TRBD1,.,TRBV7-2,TGTGCCAGCAGCTTAGTCGGACAGGGTCTAGAGCAGTACTTC,CASSLVGQGLEQYF
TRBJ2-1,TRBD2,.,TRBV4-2,TGTGCCAGCAGCCAAAAGCGAGCGGGAGACTACAATGAGCAGTTCTTC,CASSQKRAGDYNEQFF
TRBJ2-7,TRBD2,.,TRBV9,TGTGCCAGCAGCGTCGGGGGTAGCGGGACCATCTACGAGCAGTACTTC,CASSVGGSGTIYEQYF
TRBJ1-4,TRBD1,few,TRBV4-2,TGTGCCAGCAGCCAAGGGGACAGGTCGGGGGAAAAACTGTTTTTT,CASSQGDRSGEKLFF
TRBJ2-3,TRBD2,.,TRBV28,TGTGCCAGCGCCGGATCGGCGGGGAGGGGAGATACGCAGTATTTT,CASAGSAGRGDTQYF
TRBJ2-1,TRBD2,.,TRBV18,TGTGCCAGCTCACCACTGGGACAGGGCCCGACTAGCGGGAGGATGGATGAGCAGTTCTTC,CASSPLGQGPTSGRMDEQFF
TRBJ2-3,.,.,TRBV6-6,TGTGCCAGCAGCGGAACTAGAACTAGCACAGATACGCAGTATTTT,CASSGTRTSTDTQYF